A selection of T cell receptor beta chains follows, all from one sample in a study of CD8 T cells in ankylosing spondylitis. A single record per CDR3 protein comes from TCRdb applying MiXCR to the 5' RACE reads. The data hold about 310,000 distinct CDR3 sequences, with roughly 20% observed a single time. The sample taken for sequencing was blood, either unsorted or a sorted T cell fraction (not recorded which). All receptors derive from a female donor with ankylosing spondylitis or in good health (not recorded which). The CDR3 runs from the conserved cysteine through the conserved F or W. The order of the fields is D gene, V gene, clone size, J gene, CDR3 protein, CDR3 DNA. D genes are given only for firm matches. Some rows mark clone size as missing; the rest say once, few, many or name a class of expanded clone.

-	TRBV10-3	-	TRBJ1-1	CAISESMEGITEAFF	TGTGCCATCAGTGAGTCGATGGAGGGAATAACTGAAGCTTTCTTT
-	TRBV25-1	few	TRBJ2-7	CASSEGEPEQYF	TGTGCCAGCAGTGAAGGAGAGCCCGAGCAGTACTTC
-	TRBV6-2/TRBV6-3	few	TRBJ1-1	CASTRAVWDTEAFF	TGTGCCAGCACCAGGGCCGTGTGGGACACTGAAGCTTTCTTT
-	TRBV29-1	-	TRBJ1-2	CSVEVSRTENGYTF	TGCAGCGTTGAAGTTTCAAGGACTGAGAATGGCTACACCTTC
-	TRBV6-2/TRBV6-3	-	TRBJ2-3	CASSREGDTQYF	TGTGCCAGCAGTCGCGAGGGGGATACGCAGTATTTT
-	TRBV5-1	-	TRBJ2-7	CASSWPLDGSSATPRDEQYF	TGCGCCAGCAGCTGGCCCCTAGATGGTTCCAGCGCCACACCCCGGGACGAGCAGTACTTC
TRBD1	TRBV29-1	-	TRBJ1-6	CSVRQGGSNSPLHF	TGCAGCGTTCGACAGGGTGGGAGTAATTCACCCCTCCACTTT
TRBD1	TRBV9	many	TRBJ2-3	CASRPGQGASDTQYF	TGTGCCAGCCGACCCGGACAGGGAGCTTCAGATACGCAGTATTTT
-	TRBV19	-	TRBJ2-3	CASSTGRSTDTQYF	TGTGCCAGTTCCACAGGTAGAAGCACAGATACGCAGTATTTT
-	TRBV12-3/TRBV12-4	many	TRBJ1-5	CASSFVQEQHF	TGTGCCAGCAGTTTCGTGCAGGAGCAGCATTTT
TRBD1	TRBV12-3/TRBV12-4	few	TRBJ1-2	CASSFWDRTGGGYTF	TGTGCCAGCAGTTTTTGGGACCGAACAGGGGGTGGCTACACCTTC
-	TRBV28	-	TRBJ2-5	CASSLRSGTQYF	TGTGCCAGCAGTTTGAGGAGCGGGACCCAGTACTTC
-	TRBV15	-	TRBJ2-1	CATSRDLGYNEQFF	TGTGCCACCAGCAGAGATTTAGGTTACAATGAGCAGTTCTTC
-	TRBV12-3/TRBV12-4	-	TRBJ2-3	CASSPPSGHYTQYF	TGTGCCAGCAGTCCACCATCGGGGCACTATACGCAGTATTTT
-	TRBV12-3/TRBV12-4	many	TRBJ2-2	CASTWGDLTTGELFF	TGTGCCAGCACCTGGGGGGATTTAACGACCGGGGAGCTGTTTTTT
-	TRBV2	few	TRBJ1-5	CASRTFSNQPQHF	TGTGCCAGCAGGACCTTTAGCAATCAGCCCCAGCATTTT
TRBD2	TRBV20-1	many	TRBJ2-1	CSAGSSVGRAWNEQFF	TGCAGTGCTGGCTCAAGCGTAGGGAGGGCTTGGAATGAGCAGTTCTTC
TRBD1	TRBV10-3	few	TRBJ2-7	CAISGSGGQGIYEQYF	TGTGCCATCAGTGGGTCCGGGGGACAGGGTATCTACGAGCAGTACTTC
-	TRBV15	-	TRBJ2-1	CATSKTAGGGNEQFF	TGTGCCACCAGCAAGACGGCGGGTGGTGGGAATGAGCAGTTCTTC
-	TRBV12-3/TRBV12-4	many	TRBJ2-7	CASSLAGTVMDYEQYF	TGTGCCAGCAGTTTAGCTGGGACTGTTATGGACTACGAGCAGTACTTC
-	TRBV5-6	-	TRBJ2-7	CASSLALGISEQYF	TGTGCCAGCAGCTTGGCCCTAGGGATCAGCGAGCAGTACTTC
-	TRBV7-2	-	TRBJ1-1	CASSLLESGQRTFF	TGTGCCAGCAGCTTACTTGAATCCGGACAGAGAACTTTCTTT
-	TRBV20-1	-	TRBJ1-4	CSAQNRATNEKLFF	TGCAGTGCCCAAAACAGGGCAACTAATGAAAAACTGTTTTTT
-	TRBV20-1	few	TRBJ2-5	CSATTKQETQYF	TGCAGTGCCACGACTAAACAAGAGACCCAGTACTTC
TRBD1	TRBV25-1	-	TRBJ2-3	CASMGQGFFGTSDTQYF	TGTGCCAGCATGGGACAGGGGTTCTTCGGAACTTCAGATACGCAGTATTTT
TRBD1	TRBV15	-	TRBJ1-1	CATSREHRGNTEAFF	TGTGCCACCAGCAGAGAACACAGGGGAAACACTGAAGCTTTCTTT
-	TRBV20-1	-	TRBJ1-1	CSARVAGVLYTEAFF	TGCAGTGCTAGAGTGGCGGGGGTCCTTTACACTGAAGCTTTCTTT
-	TRBV12-3/TRBV12-4	-	TRBJ2-3	CASSFGQGGGTDTQYF	TGTGCCAGCAGTTTTGGGCAGGGGGGAGGAACAGATACGCAGTATTTT
-	TRBV12-3/TRBV12-4	once	TRBJ2-7	CASSVKEPYEQYF	TGTGCCAGCTCAGTAAAAGAGCCCTACGAGCAGTACTTC
TRBD2	TRBV29-1	few	TRBJ2-1	CIGGLAGVDEQFF	TGCATCGGTGGTCTAGCGGGGGTGGATGAGCAGTTCTTC
TRBD2	TRBV7-8	-	TRBJ2-1	CASSSYSGKSYNEQFF	TGTGCCAGCAGCTCATACAGCGGGAAGTCCTACAATGAGCAGTTCTTC